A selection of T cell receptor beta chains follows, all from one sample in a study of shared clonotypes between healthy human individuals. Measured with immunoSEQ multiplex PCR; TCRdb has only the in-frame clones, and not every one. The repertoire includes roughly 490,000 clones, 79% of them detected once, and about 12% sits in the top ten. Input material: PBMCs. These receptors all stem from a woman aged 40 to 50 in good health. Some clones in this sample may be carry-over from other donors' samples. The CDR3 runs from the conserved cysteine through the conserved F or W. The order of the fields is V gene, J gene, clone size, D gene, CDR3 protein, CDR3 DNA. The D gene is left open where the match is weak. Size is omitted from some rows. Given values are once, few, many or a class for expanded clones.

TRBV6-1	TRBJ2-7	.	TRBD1	CASSETRDRTDF	TGTGCCAGCAGTGAAACTAGGGACAGGACTGACTTC
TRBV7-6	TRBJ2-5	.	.	CASSSLRGETQYF	TGTGCCAGCAGCTCTCTTAGGGGAGAGACCCAGTACTTC
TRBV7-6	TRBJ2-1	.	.	CASSLGPATDNEQFF	TGTGCCAGCAGCTTAGGCCCCGCGACAGACAATGAGCAGTTCTTC
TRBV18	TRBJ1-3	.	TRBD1	CASSQTGVDSGNTIYF	TGTGCCAGCTCACAAACAGGGGTCGACTCTGGAAACACCATATATTTT
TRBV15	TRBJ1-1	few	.	CATSGGRGTYPEAFF	TGTGCCACCAGCGGAGGACGAGGGACCTATCCTGAAGCTTTCTTT
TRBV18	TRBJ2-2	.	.	CASSPPPGNTGELSF	TGTGCCAGCTCACCTCCCCCGGGTAACACCGGGGAACTGTCTTTT
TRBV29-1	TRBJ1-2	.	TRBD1	CSVSGQGSHGYTF	TGCAGCGTTTCGGGACAGGGTTCACATGGCTACACCTTC
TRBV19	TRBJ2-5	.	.	CASSTLKETQYF	TGTGCCAGTAGTACGCTAAAAGAGACCCAGTACTTC
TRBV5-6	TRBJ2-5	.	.	CASSFGRAYGTQYF	TGTGCCAGCAGCTTTGGCAGGGCTTACGGGACCCAGTACTTC
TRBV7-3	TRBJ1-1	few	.	CASRWTVNTEAFF	TGTGCCTCTCGGTGGACAGTGAACACTGAAGCTTTCTTT
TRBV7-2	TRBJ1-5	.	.	CASSLVGSSNQPQHF	TGTGCCAGCAGCTTAGTGGGATCCAGCAATCAGCCCCAGCATTTT
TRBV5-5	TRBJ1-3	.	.	CASSLGHSGNTIYF	TGTGCCAGCAGCTTGGGACACTCTGGAAACACCATATATTTT
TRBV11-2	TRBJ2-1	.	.	CASSRADEQFF	TGTGCCAGCAGCCGAGCCGATGAGCAGTTCTTC
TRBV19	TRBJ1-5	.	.	CASSIREFNQPQHF	TGTGCCAGTAGTATTCGGGAATTCAATCAGCCCCAGCATTTT
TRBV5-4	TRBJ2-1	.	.	CASRLELGSYNEQFF	TGTGCCAGCAGGCTGGAGTTAGGCTCCTACAATGAGCAGTTCTTC
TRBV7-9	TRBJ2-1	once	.	CASSPRKGDQFF	TGTGCCAGCAGCCCTCGGAAAGGTGACCAGTTCTTC
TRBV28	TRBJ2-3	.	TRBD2	CASSLSLAGVDTQYF	TGTGCCAGCAGTTTATCTCTAGCGGGAGTGGATACGCAGTATTTT
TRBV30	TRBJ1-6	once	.	CAWSVIEGDKRSSPLHF	TGTGCCTGGAGTGTCATAGAGGGCGACAAGAGGAGTTCACCCCTCCACTTT
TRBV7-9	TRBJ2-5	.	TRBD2	CASSLAAGGGETQYF	TGTGCCAGCAGCTTAGCGGCGGGGGGGGGAGAGACCCAGTACTTC
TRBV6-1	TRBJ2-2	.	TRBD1	CASASGTGGSGELFF	TGTGCCAGCGCCTCCGGGACAGGGGGGTCCGGGGAGCTGTTTTTT